This TCR beta chain emerged from a study of blood T cell repertoires in COVID-19. Background on the study: From the United States, Italy and Spain came samples of acute and convalescent COVID-19. PBMCs, B-cell-depleted T cells, or T cells provided the cDNA or gDNA that made up the material.

The germline CDR1 and CDR2 sequences are MGHRA and YSYEKL. V lost 4 bases, J lost 4 bases, and 4 bases stayed unmatched. The CDR3 length is 14 residues. Original handling: Reference gene primer amplification in the assay estimated nucleated cell counts. Sequencing used immunoSEQ multiplex PCR; TCRdb keeps in-frame clones, though not all of them. D and trimming come from the DNA, and the V and J calls and clone size come from that table. This table holds approximately 50,000 clones, more than 80% found once. The sequenced sample was peripheral blood. The chain couples TRBV4-1 to TRBJ2-7, with 10 bases identical to TRBD2. The receptor was isolated from a man aged 55-75 years with acute or convalescent COVID-19. This CDR3 reads CASSRVTSGYEQYF. The CDR3 region has the DNA TGCGCCAGCAGCCGAGTGACTAGCGGGTACGAGCAGTACTTC.